This record covers a single T cell receptor (beta chain). Together with a sample-barcoded 5' primer, a J-beta primer mix was included in a second PCR lasting roughly 6 to 12 cycles. TCRdb processed the 5' RACE reads anew with MiXCR; each CDR3 protein has one entry. Here the sample spans 580,000 or so distinct CDR3 sequences, around half being singletons. This sample was taken from a study of blood T cells in healthy people across ages. Germline loops: CDR1 MNHEY, CDR2 SMNVEV (reference sequence). Trimming cost V 2 bases and J 3 bases, with 11 bases left between them. There are 14 residues in the CDR3.

J is TRBJ2-7 and V is TRBV27; perhaps TRBD2 as D (6 bases). The sample taken for sequencing was blood. This TCR was sampled from an elderly man in good health. The CDR3 DNA reads as TGTGCCAGCAGTTTAGGCGGGGCCCACTACGAGCAGTACTTC. Its translation: CASSLGGAHYEQYF.